This TCR beta chain was found in a study of T-cell memory formation after mild COVID-19. The CDR3 loop spans 15 amino acids. Germline V gene lookup returns CDR1 KGHDR and CDR2 SFDVKD. V was pared by 3 bases and J by 4 bases, with 14 bases between. TCRdb recomputed calls from the 5' RACE reads with MiXCR, one row per CDR3 protein. The table lists 100,000 to 150,000 distinct CDR3 sequences, about 17% of them singletons. This TCR came from a man aged 18 to 30 who had mild COVID-19 (a few samples of this study predate the infection). Cell type and time point are not known. The chain is built from TRBV24-1 and TRBJ1-2; D is perhaps TRBD1 (5 bases). Sample: PBMCs or a T cell subset sorted from them (not recorded which). The CDR3: CATSDRYRSLYGYTF. The DNA of the CDR3 is TGTGCCACCAGTGATCGCTACAGGAGCCTCTATGGCTACACCTTC.